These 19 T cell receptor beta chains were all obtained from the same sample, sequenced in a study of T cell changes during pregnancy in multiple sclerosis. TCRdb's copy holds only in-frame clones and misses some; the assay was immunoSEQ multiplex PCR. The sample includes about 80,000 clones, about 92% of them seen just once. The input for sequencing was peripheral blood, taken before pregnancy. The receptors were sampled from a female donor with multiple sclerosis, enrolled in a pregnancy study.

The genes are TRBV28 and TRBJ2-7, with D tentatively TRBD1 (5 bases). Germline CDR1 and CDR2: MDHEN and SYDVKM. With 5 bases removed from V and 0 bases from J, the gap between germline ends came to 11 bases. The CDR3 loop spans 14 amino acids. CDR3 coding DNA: TGTGCCAGCAGTCCCGGTGACAGCTCCTACGAGCAGTACTTC. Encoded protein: CASSPGDSSYEQYF.

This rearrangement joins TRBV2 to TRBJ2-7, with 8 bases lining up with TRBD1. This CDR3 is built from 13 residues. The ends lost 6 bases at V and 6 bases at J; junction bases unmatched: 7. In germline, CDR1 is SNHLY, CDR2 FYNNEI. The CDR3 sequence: CASSYGQGGEQYF. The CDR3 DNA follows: TGTGCCAGCAGCTATGGACAGGGAGGCGAGCAGTACTTC.

In DNA, the CDR3 is TGTGCCAGCAGTATTATCCCGGGGAGGGAAGAGACCCAGTACTTC. Its translation is CASSIIPGREETQYF. The chain uses TRBV6-1 and TRBJ2-5, with 7 bases matching TRBD2. Germline-derived CDR1 and CDR2 are MNHNS and SASEGT. V was clipped by 5 bases and J by 3 bases; unmatched bases: 9. The CDR3 spans 15 residues.

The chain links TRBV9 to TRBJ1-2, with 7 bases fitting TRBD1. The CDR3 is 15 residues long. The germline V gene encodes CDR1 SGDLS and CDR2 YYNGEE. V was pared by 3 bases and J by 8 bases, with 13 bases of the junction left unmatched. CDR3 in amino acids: CASSASGTAFGGYTF. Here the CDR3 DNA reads TGTGCCAGCAGCGCATCCGGGACAGCCTTCGGGGGCTACACCTTC. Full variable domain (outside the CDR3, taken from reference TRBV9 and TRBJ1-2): DSGVTQTPKHLITATGQRVTLRCSPRSGDLSVYWYQQSLDQGLQFLIQYYNGEERAKGNILERFSAQQFPDLHSELNLSSLELGDSALYFCASSASGTAFGGYTFGSGTRLTVV.

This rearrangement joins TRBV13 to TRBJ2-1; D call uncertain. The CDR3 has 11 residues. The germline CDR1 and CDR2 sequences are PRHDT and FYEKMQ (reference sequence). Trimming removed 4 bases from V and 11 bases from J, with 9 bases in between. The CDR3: CASSSAYQQFF. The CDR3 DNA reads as TGTGCCAGCAGCTCAGCGTACCAGCAGTTCTTC.

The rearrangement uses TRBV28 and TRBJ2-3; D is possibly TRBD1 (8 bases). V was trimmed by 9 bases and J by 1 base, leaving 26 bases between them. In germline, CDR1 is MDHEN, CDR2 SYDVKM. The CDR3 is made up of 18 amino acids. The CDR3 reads CARGSASTGGDCTDTQYF. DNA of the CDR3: TGTGCCAGGGGCTCCGCATCCACAGGGGGGGACTGCACAGATACGCAGTATTTT.

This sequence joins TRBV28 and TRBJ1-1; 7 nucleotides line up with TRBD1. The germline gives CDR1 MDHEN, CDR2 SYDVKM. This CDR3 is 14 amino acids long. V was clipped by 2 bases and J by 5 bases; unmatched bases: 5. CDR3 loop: CASSLLDRDTEAFF. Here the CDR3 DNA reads TGTGCCAGCAGTTTACTAGACAGGGATACTGAAGCTTTCTTT.

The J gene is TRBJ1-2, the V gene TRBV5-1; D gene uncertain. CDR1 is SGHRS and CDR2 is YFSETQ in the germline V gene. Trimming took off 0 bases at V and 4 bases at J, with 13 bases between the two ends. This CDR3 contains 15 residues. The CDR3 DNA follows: TGCGCCAGCAGCTTGGATGGGCAGGCCCTCTATGGCTACACCTTC. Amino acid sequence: CASSLDGQALYGYTF.

The CDR3 here is CASSPSAGAGTGELFF. The CDR3 coding sequence is TGTGCCAGCAGCCCCTCAGCGGGAGCGGGCACCGGGGAGCTGTTTTTT. The chain recombines TRBV4-2 with TRBJ2-2; 8 nucleotides align to TRBD2. Germline loops: CDR1 LGHNA, CDR2 YNFKEQ. The CDR3 has 16 residues. V shed 4 bases, J shed 4 bases, and the junction held 8 bases outside the gene matches.

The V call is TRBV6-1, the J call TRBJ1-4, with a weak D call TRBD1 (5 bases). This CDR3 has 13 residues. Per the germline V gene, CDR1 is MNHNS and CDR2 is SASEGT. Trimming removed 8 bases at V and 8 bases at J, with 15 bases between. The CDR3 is CASPENSGEKLFF. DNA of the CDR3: TGTGCCAGCCCCGAAAATTCAGGGGAAAAACTGTTTTTT.

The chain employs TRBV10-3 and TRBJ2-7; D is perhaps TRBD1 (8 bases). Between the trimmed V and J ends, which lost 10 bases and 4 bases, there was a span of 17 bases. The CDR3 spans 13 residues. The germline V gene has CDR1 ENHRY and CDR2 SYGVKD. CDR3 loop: CATQTGGDYEQYF. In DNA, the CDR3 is TGTGCCACCCAAACAGGGGGGGATTACGAGCAGTACTTC.

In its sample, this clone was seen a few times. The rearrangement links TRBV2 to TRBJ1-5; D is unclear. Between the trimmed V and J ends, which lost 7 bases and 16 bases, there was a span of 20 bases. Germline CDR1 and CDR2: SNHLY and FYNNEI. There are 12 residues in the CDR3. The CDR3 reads CASTVTRFSSHF. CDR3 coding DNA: TGTGCCAGCACGGTGACCCGTTTTTCTAGTCATTTT. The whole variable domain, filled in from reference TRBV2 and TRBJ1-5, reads EPEVTQTPSHQVTQMGQEVILRCVPISNHLYFYWYRQILGQKVEFLVSFYNNEISEKSEIFDDQFSVERPDGSNFTLKIRSTKLEDSAMYFCASTVTRFSSHFGDGTRLSIL.

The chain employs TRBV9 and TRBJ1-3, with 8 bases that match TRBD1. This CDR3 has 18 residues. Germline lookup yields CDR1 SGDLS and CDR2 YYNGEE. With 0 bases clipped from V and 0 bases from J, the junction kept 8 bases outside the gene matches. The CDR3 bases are TGTGCCAGCAGCGTAGAGGTTGGGACAGGTGACTCTGGAAACACCATATATTTT. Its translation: CASSVEVGTGDSGNTIYF.

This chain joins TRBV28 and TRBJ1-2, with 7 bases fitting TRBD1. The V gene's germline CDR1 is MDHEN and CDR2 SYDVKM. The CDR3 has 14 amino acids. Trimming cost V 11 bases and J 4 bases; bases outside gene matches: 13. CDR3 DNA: TGTGCCTCCTTACCCGGGACAGATCCCTATGGCTACACCTTC. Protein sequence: CASLPGTDPYGYTF.

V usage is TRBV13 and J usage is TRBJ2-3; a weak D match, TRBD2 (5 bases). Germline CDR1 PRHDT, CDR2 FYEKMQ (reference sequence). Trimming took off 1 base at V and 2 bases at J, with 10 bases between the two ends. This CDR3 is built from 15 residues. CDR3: CASSLDPGNTDTQYF. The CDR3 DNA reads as TGTGCCAGCAGCTTAGATCCGGGGAACACAGATACGCAGTATTTT.

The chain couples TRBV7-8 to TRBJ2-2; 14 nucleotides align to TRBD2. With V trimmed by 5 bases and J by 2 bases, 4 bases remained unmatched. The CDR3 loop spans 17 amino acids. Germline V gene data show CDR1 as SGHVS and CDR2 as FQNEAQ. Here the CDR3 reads CASSPTSGRGNTGELFF. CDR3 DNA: TGTGCCAGCAGCCCGACTAGCGGGAGGGGAAACACCGGGGAGCTGTTTTTT.

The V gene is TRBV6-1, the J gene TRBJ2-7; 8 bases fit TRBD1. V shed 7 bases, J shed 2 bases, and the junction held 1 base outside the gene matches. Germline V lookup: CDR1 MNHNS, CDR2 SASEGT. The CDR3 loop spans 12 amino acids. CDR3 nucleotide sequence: TGTGCCAGCACAGGGGGCACCTACGAGCAGTACTTC. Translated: CASTGGTYEQYF.

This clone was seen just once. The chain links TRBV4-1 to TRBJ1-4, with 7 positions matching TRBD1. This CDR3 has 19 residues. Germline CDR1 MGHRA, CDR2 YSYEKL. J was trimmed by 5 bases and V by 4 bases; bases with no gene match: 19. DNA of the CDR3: TGCGCCAGCAGCCCATATGGAACTACACACAGGGGAGAGAATGAAAAACTGTTTTTT. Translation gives CASSPYGTTHRGENEKLFF.

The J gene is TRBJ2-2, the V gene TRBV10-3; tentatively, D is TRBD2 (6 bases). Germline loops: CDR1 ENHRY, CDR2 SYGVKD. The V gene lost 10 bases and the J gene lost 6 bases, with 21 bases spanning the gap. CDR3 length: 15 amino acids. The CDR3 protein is CASRENPILAGELFF. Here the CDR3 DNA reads TGTGCCAGCCGGGAGAACCCCATTTTGGCCGGGGAGCTGTTTTTT.